This TCR beta chain was retrieved from a study of cytomegalovirus exposure and HLA in healthy donors. Overall study findings and caveats: TCR beta V segments were, for the most part, productive about 87% or about 30% of the time in an earlier analysis.

On this clone itself: What it binds is not known.

PCR involved 60 Vbeta and 13 Jbeta primers. In the source study's methods: Unique TCR beta chains numbered around 80 million in a later analysis, with 10 million to 14 million shared. Sequencing was performed with immunoSEQ multiplex PCR; in TCRdb, only in-frame clones are kept and a portion is missing. For V, J and clone size, that table is used; D and trimming come from the DNA. This sample has some 190,000 clones, with 77% found just once. The receptor was isolated from a man aged 18 to 30 in good health and CMV-seronegative. What was sequenced was PBMCs.

The CDR3 reads CASSEGDRISGNTIYF. In nucleotides, the CDR3 is TGTGCCAGCAGTGAAGGGGACAGGATCTCTGGAAACACCATATATTTT. V and J are TRBV6-1 and TRBJ1-3; 8 nucleotides align to TRBD1. The trim removed 1 base at V and 0 bases at J, leaving 2 bases unmatched. The CDR3 spans 16 residues. Germline V gene lookup returns CDR1 MNHNS and CDR2 SASEGT.